This TCR beta chain was captured by sequencing in a study of shared clonotypes between healthy human individuals. Here immunoSEQ multiplex PCR was the method, and the copy in TCRdb shows in-frame clones only, minus some. Among about 1,500,000 clones, more than 95% were seen once, and the ten largest hold over 1%. The TCR sequence derives from a man under 40 in good health. Sample: naive CD4+ T cells sorted from blood. The sample's subset: CD45RA+ positively selected.

CDR3 nucleotide sequence: TGCGCCAGCAGCCAAGAGCCCGAGGGGCCCCAGCATTTT. Protein: CASSQEPEGPQHF. The chain has TRBV4-1 and TRBJ1-5; D gene ambiguous. Germline V gene data show CDR1 as MGHRA and CDR2 as YSYEKL. Trimming left V 0 bases short and J 9 bases short, with 9 bases between. This CDR3 comprises 13 residues.